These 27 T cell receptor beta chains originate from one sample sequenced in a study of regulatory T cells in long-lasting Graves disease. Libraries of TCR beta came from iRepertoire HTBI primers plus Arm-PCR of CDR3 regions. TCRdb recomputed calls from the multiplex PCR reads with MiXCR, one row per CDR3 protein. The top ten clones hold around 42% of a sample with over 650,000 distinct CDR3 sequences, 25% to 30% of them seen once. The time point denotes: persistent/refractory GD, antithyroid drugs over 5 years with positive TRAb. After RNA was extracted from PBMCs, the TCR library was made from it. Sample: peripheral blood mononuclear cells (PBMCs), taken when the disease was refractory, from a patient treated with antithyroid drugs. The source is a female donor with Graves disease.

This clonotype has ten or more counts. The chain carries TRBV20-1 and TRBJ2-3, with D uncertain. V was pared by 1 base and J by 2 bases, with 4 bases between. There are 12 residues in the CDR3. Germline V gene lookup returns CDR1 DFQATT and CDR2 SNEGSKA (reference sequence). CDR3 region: CSARGTTDTQYF. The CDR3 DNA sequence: TGCAGTGCTAGAGGGACCACAGATACGCAGTATTTT.

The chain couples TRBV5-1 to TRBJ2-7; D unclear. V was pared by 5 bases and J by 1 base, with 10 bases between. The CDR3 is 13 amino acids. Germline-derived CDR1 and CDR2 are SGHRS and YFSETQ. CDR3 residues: CASSMDGSYEQYF. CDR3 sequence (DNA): TGCGCCAGCAGTATGGACGGTTCCTACGAGCAGTACTTC.

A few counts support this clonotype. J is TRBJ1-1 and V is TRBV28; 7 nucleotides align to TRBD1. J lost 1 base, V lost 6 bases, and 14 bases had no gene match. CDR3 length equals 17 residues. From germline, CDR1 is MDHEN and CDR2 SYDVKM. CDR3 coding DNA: TGTGCCAGCAGCCTACAGGGGCCGGCCAGGGGGAACACTGAAGCTTTCTTT. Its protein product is CASSLQGPARGNTEAFF.

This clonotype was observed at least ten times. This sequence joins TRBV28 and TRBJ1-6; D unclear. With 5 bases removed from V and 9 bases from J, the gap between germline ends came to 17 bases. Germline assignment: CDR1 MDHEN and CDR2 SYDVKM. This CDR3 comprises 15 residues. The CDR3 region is CASSLDLSRSSPLHF. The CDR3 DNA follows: TGTGCCAGCAGTCTGGATTTGAGTCGGAGTTCACCCCTCCACTTT.

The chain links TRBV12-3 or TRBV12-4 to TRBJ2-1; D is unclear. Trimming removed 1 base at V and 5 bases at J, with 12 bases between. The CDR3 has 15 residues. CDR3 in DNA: TGTGCCAGCAGTTTAGGAGCGAGACGCAACAATGAGCAGTTCTTC. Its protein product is CASSLGARRNNEQFF.

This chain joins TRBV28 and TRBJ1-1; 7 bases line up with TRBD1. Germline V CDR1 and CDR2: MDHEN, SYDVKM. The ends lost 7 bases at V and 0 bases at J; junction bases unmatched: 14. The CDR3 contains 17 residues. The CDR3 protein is CASTSLPGTAMNTEAFF. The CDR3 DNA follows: TGTGCCAGCACCTCATTGCCCGGGACAGCCATGAACACTGAAGCTTTCTTT.

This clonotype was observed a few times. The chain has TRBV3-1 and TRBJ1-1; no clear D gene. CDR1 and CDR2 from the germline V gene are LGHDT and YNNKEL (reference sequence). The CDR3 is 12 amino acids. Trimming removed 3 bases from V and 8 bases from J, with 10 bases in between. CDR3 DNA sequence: TGTGCCAGCAGCCAGGATTTGAGGGAAGCTTTCTTT. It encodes CASSQDLREAFF. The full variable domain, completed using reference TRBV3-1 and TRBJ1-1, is DTAVSQTPKYLVTQMGNDKSIKCEQNLGHDTMYWYKQDSKKFLKIMFSYNNKELIINETVPNRFSPKSPDKAHLNLHINSLELGDSAVYFCASSQDLREAFFGQGTRLTVV.

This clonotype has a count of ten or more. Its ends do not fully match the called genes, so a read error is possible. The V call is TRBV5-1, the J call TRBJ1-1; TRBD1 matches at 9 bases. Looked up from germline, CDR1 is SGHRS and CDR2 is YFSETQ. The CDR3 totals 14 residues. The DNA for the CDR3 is TGTGCCAGCAGTTTAACAGGGGGCTCCACTGAAGCTTTCTTT. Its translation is CASSLTGGSTEAFF.

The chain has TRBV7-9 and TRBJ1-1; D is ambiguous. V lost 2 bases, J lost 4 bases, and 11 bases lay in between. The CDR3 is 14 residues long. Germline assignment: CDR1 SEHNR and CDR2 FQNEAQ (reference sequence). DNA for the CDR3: TGTGCCAGCAGCTTATCGGGGAAGGGCACTGAAGCTTTCTTT. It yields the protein CASSLSGKGTEAFF.

CDR3 sequence reads: CASSDGQGRGITEAFF. Written as DNA, the CDR3 is TGCGCCAGCAGTGATGGGCAGGGTAGGGGAATCACTGAAGCTTTCTTT. V gene TRBV10-2 combines with J gene TRBJ1-1, with D maybe TRBD1 (5 bases). Germline CDR1 is WSHSY and CDR2 is SAAADI. The CDR3 runs 16 residues. V was shortened by 3 bases and J by 4 bases, with 18 bases between the two germline ends.

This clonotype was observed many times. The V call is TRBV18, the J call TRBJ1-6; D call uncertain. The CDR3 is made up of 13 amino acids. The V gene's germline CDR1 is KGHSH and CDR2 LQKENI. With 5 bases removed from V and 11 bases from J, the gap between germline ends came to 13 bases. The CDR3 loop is CASSGSEGTPLHF. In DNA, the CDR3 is TGTGCCAGCTCAGGATCAGAAGGGACACCCCTCCACTTT.

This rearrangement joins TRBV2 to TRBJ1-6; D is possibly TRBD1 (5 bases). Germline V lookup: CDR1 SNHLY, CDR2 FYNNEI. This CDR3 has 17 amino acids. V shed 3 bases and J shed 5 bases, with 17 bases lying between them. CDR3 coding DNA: TGTGCCAGCAGTGATCCCAACCTGGGGGTCGATAATTCACCCCTCCACTTT. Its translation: CASSDPNLGVDNSPLHF.

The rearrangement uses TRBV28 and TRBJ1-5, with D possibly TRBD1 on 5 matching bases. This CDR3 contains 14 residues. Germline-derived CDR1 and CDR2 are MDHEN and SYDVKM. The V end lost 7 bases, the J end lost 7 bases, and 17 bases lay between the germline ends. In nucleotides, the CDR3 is TGTGCCAGCACTCCCACGGGGGAGCGGCAGCCCCAGCATTTT. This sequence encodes CASTPTGERQPQHF.

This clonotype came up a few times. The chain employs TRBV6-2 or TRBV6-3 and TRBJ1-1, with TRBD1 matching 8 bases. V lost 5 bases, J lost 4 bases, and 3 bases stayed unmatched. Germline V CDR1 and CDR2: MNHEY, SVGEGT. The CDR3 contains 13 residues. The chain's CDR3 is CASSTGGTTEAFF. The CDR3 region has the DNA TGTGCCAGCAGTACAGGGGGGACCACTGAAGCTTTCTTT.

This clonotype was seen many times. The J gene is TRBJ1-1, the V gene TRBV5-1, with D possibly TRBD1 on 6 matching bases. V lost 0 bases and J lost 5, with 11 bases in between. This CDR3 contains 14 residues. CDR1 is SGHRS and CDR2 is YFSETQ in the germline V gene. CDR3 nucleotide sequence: TGCGCCAGCAGCTTGGTGGGGGCTTATACTGAAGCTTTCTTT. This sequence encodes CASSLVGAYTEAFF. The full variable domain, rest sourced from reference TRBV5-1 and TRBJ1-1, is KAGVTQTPRYLIKTRGQQVTLSCSPISGHRSVSWYQQTPGQGLQFLFEYFSETQRNKGNFPGRFSGRQFSNSRSEMNVSTLELGDSALYLCASSLVGAYTEAFFGQGTRLTVV.

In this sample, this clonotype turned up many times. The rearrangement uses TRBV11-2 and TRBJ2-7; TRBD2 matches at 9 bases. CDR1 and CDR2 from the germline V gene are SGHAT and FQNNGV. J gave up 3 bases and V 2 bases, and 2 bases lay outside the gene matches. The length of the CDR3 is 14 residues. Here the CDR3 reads CASSLLAGNYEQYF. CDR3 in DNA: TGTGCCAGCAGCTTACTAGCGGGAAACTACGAGCAGTACTTC.

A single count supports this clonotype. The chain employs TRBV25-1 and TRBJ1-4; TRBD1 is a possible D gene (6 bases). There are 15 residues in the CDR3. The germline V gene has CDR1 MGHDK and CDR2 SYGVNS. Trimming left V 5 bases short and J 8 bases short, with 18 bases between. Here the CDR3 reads CASSPSTGVSEKLFF. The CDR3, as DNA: TGTGCCAGCAGTCCCTCGACAGGAGTAAGCGAAAAACTGTTTTTT. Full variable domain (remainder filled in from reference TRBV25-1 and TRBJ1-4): EADIYQTPRYLVIGTGKKITLECSQTMGHDKMYWYQQDPGMELHLIHYSYGVNSTEKGDLSSESTVSRIRTEHFPLTLESARPSHTSQYLCASSPSTGVSEKLFFGSGTQLSVL.

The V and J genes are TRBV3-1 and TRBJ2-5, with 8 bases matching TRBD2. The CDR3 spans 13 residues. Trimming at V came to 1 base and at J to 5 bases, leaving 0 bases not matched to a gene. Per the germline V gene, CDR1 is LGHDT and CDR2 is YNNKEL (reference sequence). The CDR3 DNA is TGTGCCAGCAGCCAAGGGACTAGCGAGACCCAGTACTTC. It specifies CASSQGTSETQYF.

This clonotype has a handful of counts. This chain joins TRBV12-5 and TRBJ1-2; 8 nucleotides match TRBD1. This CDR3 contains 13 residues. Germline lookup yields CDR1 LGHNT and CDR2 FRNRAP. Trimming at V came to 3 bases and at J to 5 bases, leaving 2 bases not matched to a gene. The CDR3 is CASGLGTGYGYTF. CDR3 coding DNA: TGTGCTAGTGGTTTAGGGACAGGTTATGGCTACACCTTC.

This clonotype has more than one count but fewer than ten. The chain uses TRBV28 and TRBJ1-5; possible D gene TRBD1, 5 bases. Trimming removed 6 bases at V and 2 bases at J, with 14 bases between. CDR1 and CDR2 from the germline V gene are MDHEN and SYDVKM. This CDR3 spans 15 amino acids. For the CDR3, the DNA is TGTGCCAGCAGAACTCGCAGGGTTCGCAATCAGCCCCAGCATTTT. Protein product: CASRTRRVRNQPQHF.

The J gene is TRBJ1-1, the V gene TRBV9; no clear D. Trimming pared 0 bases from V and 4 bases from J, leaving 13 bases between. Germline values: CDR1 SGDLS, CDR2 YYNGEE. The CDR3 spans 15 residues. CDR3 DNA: TGTGCCAGCAGCGTAGACGTCTCCGGGAGCACTGAAGCTTTCTTT. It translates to CASSVDVSGSTEAFF.

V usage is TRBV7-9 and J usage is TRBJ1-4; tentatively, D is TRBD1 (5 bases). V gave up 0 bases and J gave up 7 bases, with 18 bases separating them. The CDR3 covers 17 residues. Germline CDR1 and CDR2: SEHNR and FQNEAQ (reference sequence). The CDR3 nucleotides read TGTGCCAGCAGCTTAGCGAGGGACTTCCCGTCCATTGAAAAACTGTTTTTT. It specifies CASSLARDFPSIEKLFF.

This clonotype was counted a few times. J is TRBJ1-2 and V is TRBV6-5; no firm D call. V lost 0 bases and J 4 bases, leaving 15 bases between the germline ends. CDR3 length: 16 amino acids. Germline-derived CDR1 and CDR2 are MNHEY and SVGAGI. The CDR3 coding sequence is TGTGCCAGCAGTTACTCGTCATGGGCAGAGCCCTATGGCTACACCTTC. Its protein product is CASSYSSWAEPYGYTF.

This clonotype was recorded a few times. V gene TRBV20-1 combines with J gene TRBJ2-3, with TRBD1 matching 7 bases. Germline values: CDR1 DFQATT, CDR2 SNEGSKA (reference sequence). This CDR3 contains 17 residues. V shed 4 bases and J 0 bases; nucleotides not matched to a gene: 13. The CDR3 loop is CSAKSNTLTGSTDTQYF. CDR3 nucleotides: TGCAGTGCTAAATCAAACACACTGACAGGGAGCACAGATACGCAGTATTTT.

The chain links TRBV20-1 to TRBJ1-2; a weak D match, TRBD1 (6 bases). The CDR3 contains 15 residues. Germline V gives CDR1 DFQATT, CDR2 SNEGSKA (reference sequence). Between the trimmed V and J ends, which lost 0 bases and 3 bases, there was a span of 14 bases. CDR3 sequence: CSARDLGAYDYGYTF. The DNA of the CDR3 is TGCAGTGCTAGAGATTTGGGGGCGTATGACTATGGCTACACCTTC.

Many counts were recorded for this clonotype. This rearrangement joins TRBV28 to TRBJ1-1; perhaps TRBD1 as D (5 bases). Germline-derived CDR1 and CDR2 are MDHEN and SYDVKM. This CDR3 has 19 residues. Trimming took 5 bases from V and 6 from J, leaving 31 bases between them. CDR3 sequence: CASSTDNLHKARATAEAFF. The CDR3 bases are TGTGCCAGCAGTACCGACAATCTTCACAAAGCCAGGGCAACCGCTGAAGCTTTCTTT.

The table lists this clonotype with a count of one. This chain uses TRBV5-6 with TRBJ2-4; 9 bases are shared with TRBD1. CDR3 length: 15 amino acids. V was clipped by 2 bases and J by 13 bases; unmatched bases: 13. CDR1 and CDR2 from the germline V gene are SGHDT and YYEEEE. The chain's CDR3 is CASSFEDRGTTPQYF. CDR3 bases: TGTGCCAGCAGCTTCGAGGACAGGGGAACAACCCCACAGTACTTC.